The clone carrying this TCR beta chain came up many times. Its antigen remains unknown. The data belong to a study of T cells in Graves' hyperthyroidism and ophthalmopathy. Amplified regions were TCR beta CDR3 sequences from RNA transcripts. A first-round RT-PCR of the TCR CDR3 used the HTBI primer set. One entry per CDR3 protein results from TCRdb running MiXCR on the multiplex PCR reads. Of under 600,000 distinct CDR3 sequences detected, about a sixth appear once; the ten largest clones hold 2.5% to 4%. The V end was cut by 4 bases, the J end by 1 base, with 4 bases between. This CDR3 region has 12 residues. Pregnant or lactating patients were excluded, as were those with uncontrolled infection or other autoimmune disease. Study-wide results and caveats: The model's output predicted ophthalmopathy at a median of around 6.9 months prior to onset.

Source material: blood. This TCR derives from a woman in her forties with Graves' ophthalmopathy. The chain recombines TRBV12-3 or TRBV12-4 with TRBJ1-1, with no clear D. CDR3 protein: CASSYTNTEAFF. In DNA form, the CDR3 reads TGTGCCAGCAGTTACACGAACACTGAAGCTTTCTTT.